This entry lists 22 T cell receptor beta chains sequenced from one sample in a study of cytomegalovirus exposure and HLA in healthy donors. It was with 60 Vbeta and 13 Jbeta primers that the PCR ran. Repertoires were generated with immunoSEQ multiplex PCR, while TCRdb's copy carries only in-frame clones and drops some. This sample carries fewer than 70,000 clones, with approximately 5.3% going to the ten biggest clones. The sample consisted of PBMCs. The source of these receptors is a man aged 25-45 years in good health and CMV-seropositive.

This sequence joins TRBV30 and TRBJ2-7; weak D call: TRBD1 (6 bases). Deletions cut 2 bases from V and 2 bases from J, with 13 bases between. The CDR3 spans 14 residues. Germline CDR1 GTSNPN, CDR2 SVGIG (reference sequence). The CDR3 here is CAWSSGTFPYEQYF. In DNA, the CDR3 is TGTGCCTGGAGTTCCGGGACATTTCCCTACGAGCAGTACTTC.

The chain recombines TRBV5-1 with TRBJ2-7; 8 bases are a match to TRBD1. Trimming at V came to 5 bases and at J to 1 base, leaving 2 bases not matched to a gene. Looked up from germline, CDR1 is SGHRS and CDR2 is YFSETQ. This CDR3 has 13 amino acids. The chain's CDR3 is CASRGQESYEQYF. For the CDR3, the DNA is TGCGCCAGCAGGGGACAGGAGTCCTACGAGCAGTACTTC.

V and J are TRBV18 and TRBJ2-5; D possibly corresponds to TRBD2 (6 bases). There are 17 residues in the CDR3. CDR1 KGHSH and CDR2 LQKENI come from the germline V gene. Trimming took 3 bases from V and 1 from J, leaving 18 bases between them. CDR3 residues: CASSPTMRGGAQETQYF. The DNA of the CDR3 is TGTGCCAGCTCACCGACTATGAGAGGAGGGGCCCAAGAGACCCAGTACTTC.

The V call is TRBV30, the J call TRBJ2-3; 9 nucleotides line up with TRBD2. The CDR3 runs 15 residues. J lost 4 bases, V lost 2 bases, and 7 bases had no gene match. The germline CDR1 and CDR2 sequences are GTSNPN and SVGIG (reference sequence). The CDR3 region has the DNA TGTGCCTGGAGTAATTTAGGCGGGGGGGCAGATACGCAGTATTTT. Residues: CAWSNLGGGADTQYF.

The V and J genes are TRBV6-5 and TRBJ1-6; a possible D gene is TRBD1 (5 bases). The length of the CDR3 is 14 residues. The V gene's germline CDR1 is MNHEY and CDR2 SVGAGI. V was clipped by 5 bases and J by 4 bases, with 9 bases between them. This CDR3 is CASSSGAYNSPLHF. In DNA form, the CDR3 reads TGTGCCAGCAGTAGCGGGGCGTATAATTCACCCCTCCACTTT.

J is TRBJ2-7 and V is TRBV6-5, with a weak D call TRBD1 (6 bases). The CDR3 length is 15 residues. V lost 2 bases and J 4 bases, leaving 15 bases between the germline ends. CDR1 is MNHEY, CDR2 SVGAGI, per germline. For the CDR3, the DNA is TGTGCCAGCAGTTACGTCGCGGGCAGGGGATACGAGCAGTACTTC. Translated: CASSYVAGRGYEQYF.

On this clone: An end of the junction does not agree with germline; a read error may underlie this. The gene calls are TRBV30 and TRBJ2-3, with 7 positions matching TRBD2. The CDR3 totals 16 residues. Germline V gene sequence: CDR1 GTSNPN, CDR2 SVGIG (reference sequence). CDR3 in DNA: TGTGCCTGGAGTAGCTCTGCGGGAGCTACCACAGATAAGCAGTATTTT. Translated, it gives CAWSSSAGATTDKQYF. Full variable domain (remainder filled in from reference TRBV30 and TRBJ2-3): SQTIHQWPATLVQPVGSPLSLECTVEGTSNPNLYWYRQAAGRGLQLLFYSVGIGQISSEVPQNLSASRPQDRQFILSSKKLLLSDSGFYLCAWSSSAGATTDKQYFGPGTRLTVL.

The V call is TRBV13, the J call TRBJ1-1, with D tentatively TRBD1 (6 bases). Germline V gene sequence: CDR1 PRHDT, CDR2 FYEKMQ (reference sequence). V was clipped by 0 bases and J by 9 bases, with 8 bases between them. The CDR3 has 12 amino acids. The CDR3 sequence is CASSLGTGKAFF. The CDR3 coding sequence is TGTGCCAGCAGCTTAGGTACAGGGAAAGCTTTCTTT.

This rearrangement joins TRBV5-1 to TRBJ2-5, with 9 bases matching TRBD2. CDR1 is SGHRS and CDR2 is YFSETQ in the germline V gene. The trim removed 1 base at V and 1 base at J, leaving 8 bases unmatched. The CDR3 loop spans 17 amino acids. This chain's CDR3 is CASSLSVAGELQETQYF. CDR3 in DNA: TGCGCCAGCAGCTTGTCGGTAGCGGGGGAACTCCAAGAGACCCAGTACTTC. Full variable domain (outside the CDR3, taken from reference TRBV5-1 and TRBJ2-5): KAGVTQTPRYLIKTRGQQVTLSCSPISGHRSVSWYQQTPGQGLQFLFEYFSETQRNKGNFPGRFSGRQFSNSRSEMNVSTLELGDSALYLCASSLSVAGELQETQYFGPGTRLLVL.

CDR3 in amino acids: CASSYSGVSYGYTF. The CDR3 nucleotides are TGTGCCAGCAGTTACTCAGGGGTTAGCTATGGCTACACCTTC. V and J are TRBV6-6 and TRBJ1-2, with D perhaps matching TRBD1 (5 bases). The CDR3 covers 14 residues. V was cut by 0 bases and J by 4 bases, with 9 bases left in between. The germline CDR1 and CDR2 sequences are MNHNY and SVGAGI (reference sequence).

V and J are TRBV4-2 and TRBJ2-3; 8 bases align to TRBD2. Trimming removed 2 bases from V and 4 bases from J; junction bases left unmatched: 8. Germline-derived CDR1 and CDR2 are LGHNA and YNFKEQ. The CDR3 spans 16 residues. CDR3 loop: CASSQQTGGGADTQYF. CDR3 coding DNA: TGTGCCAGCAGCCAACAGACGGGAGGGGGGGCAGATACGCAGTATTTT.

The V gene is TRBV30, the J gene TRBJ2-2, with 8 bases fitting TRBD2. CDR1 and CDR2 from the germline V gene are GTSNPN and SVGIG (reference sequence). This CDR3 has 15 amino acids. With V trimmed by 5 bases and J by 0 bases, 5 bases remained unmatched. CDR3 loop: CAWAAGGANTGELFF. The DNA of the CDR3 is TGTGCCTGGGCGGCGGGGGGCGCGAACACCGGGGAGCTGTTTTTT.

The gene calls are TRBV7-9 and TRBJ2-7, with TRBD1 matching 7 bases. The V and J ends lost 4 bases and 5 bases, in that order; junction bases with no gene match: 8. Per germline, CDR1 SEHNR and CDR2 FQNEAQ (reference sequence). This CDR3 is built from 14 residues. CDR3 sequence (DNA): TGTGCCAGCAGCTCCCTAGAGGGGGCCCACGAGCAGTACTTC. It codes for CASSSLEGAHEQYF.

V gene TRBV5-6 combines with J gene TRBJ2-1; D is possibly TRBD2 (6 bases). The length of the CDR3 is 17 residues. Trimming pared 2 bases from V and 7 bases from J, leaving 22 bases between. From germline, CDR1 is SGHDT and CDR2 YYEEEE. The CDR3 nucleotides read TGTGCCAGCAGCTTAATGTCGTTAGGCGGGGAGCGAAATGAGCAGTTCTTC. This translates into CASSLMSLGGERNEQFF.

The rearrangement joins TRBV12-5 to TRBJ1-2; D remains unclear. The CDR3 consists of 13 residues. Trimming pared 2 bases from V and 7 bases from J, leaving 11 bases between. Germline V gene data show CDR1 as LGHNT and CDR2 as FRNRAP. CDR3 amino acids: CASGLPRVGGYTF. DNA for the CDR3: TGTGCTAGTGGTTTGCCGCGGGTAGGTGGCTACACCTTC.

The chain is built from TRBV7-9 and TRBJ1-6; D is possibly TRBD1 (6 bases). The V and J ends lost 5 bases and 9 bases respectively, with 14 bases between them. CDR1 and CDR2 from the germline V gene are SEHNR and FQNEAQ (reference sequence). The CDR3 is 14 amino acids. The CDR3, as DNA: TGTGCCAGCAGCGTGATAACAGGGATTTCACCCCTCCACTTT. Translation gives CASSVITGISPLHF.

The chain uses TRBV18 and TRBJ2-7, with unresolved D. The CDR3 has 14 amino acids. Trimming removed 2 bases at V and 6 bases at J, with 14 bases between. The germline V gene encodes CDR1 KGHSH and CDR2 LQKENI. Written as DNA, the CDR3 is TGTGCCAGCTCACCAGCGTCTAAGTTCCGCGAGCAGTACTTC. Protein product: CASSPASKFREQYF.

The CDR3 bases are TGTGCCAGCAGAAACCAGGGGGCTGGCAATCAGCCCCAGCATTTT. This encodes CASRNQGAGNQPQHF. The chain combines TRBV6-5 with TRBJ1-5; 8 bases are shared with TRBD1. J gave up 2 bases and V 6 bases, and 6 bases lay outside the gene matches. Germline-derived CDR1 and CDR2 are MNHEY and SVGAGI. The CDR3 is 15 amino acids.

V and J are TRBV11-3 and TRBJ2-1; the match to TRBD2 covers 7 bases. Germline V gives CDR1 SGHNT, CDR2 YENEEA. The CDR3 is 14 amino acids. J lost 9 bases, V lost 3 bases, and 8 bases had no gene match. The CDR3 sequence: CASSFTSVFTEQFF. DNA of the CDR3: TGTGCCAGCAGCTTTACTAGCGTTTTCACTGAGCAGTTCTTC.

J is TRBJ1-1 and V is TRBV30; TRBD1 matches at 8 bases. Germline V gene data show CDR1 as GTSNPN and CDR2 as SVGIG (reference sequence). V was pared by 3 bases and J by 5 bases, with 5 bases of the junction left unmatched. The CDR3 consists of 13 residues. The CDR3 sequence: CAWRGQGATEAFF. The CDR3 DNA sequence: TGTGCCTGGAGGGGGCAGGGGGCGACTGAAGCTTTCTTT.

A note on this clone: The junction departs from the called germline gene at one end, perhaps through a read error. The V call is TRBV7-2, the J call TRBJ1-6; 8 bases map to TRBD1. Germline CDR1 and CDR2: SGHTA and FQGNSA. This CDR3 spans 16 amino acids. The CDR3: CASSFSIDRGNSHLHF. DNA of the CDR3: TGTGCCAGCAGCTTTTCAATCGACAGGGGAAATTCACACCTCCACTTT.

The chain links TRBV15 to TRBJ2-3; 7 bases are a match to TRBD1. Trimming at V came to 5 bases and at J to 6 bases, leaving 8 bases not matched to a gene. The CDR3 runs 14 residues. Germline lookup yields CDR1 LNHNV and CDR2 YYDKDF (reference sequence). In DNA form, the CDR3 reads TGTGCCACCAGCCCTCGACGGGACAGCGATACGCAGTATTTT. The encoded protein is CATSPRRDSDTQYF. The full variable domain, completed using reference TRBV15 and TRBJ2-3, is DAMVIQNPRYQVTQFGKPVTLSCSQTLNHNVMYWYQQKSSQAPKLLFHYYDKDFNNEADTPDNFQSRRPNTSFCFLDIRSPGLGDTAMYLCATSPRRDSDTQYFGPGTRLTVL.